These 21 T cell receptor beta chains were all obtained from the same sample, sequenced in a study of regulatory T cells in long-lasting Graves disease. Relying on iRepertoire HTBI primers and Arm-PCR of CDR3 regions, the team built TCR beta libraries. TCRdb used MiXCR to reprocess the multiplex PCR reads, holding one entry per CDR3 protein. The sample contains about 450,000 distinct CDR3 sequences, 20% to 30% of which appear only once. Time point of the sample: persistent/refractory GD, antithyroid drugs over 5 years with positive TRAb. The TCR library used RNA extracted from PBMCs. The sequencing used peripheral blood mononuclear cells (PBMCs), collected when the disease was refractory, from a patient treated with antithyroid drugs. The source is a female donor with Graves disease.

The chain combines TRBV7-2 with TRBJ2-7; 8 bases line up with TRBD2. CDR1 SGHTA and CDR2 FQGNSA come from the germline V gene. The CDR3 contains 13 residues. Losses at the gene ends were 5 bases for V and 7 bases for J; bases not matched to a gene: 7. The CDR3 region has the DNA TGTGCCAGCAGCCCAAGCGGGAGAAGAGAGCAGTACTTC. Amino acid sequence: CASSPSGRREQYF.

The CDR3 nucleotides are TGTGCCAGCAGCTCCCGGTCCCCCGTCTCCTACGAGCAGTACTTC. Translation: CASSSRSPVSYEQYF. The rearrangement joins TRBV7-2 to TRBJ2-7; D is unresolved. This CDR3 is built from 15 residues. Trimming removed 4 bases from V and 0 bases from J, with 13 bases in between. Per the germline V gene, CDR1 is SGHTA and CDR2 is FQGNSA. Looking up the rest from reference TRBV7-2 and TRBJ2-7 gives the full variable domain: GAGVSQSPSNKVTEKGKDVELRCDPISGHTALYWYRQSLGQGLEFLIYFQGNSAPDKSGLPSDRFSAERTGGSVSTLTIQRTQQEDSAVYLCASSSRSPVSYEQYFGPGTRLTVT.

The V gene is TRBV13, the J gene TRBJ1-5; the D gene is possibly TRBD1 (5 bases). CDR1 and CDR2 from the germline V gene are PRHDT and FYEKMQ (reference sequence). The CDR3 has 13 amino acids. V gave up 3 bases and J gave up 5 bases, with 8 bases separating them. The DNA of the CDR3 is TGTGCCAGCAGCTTCGGGGGTTATCAGCCCCAGCATTTT. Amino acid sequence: CASSFGGYQPQHF.

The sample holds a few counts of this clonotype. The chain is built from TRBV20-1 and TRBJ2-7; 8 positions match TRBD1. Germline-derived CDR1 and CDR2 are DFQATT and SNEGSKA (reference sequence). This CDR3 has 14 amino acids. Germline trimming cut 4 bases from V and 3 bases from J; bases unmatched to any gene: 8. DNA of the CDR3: TGCAGTGCTAAGTCCCCGACAGGGGACTACGAGCAGTACTTC. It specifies CSAKSPTGDYEQYF.

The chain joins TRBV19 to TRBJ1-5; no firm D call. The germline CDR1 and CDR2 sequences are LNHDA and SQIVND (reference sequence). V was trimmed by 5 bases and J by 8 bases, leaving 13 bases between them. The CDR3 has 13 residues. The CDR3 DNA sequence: TGTGCCAGTAGTCCCAGGACGCTCGAGCCCCAGCATTTT. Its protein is CASSPRTLEPQHF.

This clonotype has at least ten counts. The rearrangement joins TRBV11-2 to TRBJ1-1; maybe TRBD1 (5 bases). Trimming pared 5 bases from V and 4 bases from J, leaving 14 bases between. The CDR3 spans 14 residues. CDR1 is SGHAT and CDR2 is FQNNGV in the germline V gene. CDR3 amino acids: CASSPRNGGTEAFF. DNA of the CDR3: TGTGCCAGCAGCCCACGGAACGGGGGCACTGAAGCTTTCTTT.

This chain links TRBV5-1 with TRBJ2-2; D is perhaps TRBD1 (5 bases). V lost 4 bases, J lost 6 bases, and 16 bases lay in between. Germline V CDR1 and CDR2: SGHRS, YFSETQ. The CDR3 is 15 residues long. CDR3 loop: CASSRYPRGAGELFF. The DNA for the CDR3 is TGCGCCAGCAGCCGCTACCCTAGGGGTGCCGGGGAGCTGTTTTTT.

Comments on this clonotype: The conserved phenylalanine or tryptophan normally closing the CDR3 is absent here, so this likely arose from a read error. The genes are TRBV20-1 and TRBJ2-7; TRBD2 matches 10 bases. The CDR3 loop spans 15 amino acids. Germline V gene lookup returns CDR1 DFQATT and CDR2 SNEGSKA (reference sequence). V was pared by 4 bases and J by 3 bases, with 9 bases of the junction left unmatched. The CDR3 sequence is CSAKLAGGPLYEQYL. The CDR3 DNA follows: TGCAGTGCTAAATTAGCGGGAGGTCCCCTCTACGAGCAGTACCTC.

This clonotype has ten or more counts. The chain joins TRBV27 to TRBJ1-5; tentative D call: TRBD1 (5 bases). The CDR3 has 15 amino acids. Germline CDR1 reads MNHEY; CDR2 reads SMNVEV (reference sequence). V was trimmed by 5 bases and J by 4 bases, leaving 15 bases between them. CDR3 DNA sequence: TGTGCCAGCAGTCCGGGGGGACCGATTAATCAGCCCCAGCATTTT. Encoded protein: CASSPGGPINQPQHF.

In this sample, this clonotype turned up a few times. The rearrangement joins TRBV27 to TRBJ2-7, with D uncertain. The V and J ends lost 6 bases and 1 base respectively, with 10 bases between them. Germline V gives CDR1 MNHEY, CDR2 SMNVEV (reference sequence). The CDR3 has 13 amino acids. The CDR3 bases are TGTGCCAGCAGCTCGGTAGAGTCCTACGAGCAGTACTTC. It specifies CASSSVESYEQYF.

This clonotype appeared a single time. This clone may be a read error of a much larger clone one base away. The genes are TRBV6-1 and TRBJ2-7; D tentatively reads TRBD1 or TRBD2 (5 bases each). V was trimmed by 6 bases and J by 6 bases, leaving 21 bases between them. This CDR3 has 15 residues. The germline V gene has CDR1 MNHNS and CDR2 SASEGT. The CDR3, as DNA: TGTGCCAGCAGAAACGCCGGGACCATGATTGGCGAGCAGTACTTC. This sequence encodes CASRNAGTMIGEQYF.

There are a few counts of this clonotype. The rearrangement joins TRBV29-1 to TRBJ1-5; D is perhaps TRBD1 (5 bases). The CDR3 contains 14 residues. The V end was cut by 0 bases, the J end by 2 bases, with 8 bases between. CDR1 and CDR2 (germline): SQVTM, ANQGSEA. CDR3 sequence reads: CSVEDQGGNQPQHF. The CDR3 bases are TGCAGCGTTGAAGATCAGGGTGGCAATCAGCCCCAGCATTTT.

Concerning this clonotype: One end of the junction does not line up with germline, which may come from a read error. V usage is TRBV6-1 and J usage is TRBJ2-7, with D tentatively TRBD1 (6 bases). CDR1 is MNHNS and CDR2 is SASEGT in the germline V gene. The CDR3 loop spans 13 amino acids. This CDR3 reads CASRHREIYGQYF. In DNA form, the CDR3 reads TGTGCCAGCAGACACAGGGAAATCTACGGGCAGTACTTC.

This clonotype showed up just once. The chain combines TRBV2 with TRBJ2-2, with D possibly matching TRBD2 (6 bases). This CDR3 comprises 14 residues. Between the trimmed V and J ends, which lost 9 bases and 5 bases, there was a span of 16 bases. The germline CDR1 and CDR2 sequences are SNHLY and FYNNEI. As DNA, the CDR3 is TGTGCCAGTTTGCCTCGGGGGAAGACCGGGGAGCTGTTTTTT. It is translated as CASLPRGKTGELFF.

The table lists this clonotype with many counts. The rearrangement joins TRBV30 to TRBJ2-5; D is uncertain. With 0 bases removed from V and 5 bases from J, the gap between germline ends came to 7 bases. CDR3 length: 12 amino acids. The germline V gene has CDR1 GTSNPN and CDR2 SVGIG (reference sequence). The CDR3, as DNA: TGTGCCTGGAGTGTACAAAGGGAGACCCAGTACTTC. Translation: CAWSVQRETQYF.

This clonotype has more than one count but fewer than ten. Here the CDR3 reads CASSRSSGTYEQYF. The CDR3 DNA follows: TGTGCCAGCTCAAGGTCTAGCGGGACCTACGAGCAGTACTTC. This chain connects TRBV18 to TRBJ2-7, with 9 nucleotides matching TRBD2. Germline V gene lookup returns CDR1 KGHSH and CDR2 LQKENI. The CDR3 covers 14 residues. V trimming: 5 bases; J trimming: 2 bases; junction bases outside the gene matches: 4.

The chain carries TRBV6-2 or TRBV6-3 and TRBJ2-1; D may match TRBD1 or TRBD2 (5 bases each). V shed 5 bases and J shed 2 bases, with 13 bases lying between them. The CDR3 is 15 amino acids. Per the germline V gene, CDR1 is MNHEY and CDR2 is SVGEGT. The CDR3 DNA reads TGTGCCAGCAGTGATTGGCAGGGACCCTACAATGAGCAGTTCTTC. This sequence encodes CASSDWQGPYNEQFF.

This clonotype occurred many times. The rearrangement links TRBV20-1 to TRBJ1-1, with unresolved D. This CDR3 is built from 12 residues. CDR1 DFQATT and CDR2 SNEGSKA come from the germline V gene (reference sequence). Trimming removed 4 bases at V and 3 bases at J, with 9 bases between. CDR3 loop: CSAKTGDTEAFF. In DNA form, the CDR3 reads TGCAGTGCTAAGACCGGGGACACTGAAGCTTTCTTT.

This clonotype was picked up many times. CDR3 nucleotides: TGTGCCAGCAGTGAGACTAGCGGGAAAACCTACGAGCAGTACTTC. It encodes CASSETSGKTYEQYF. V usage is TRBV28 and J usage is TRBJ2-7, with 11 bases identical to TRBD2. The V gene's germline CDR1 is MDHEN and CDR2 SYDVKM. This CDR3 spans 15 amino acids. The J segment lost 2 bases and the V segment lost 5 bases, leaving 5 bases of the junction unmatched. Filled out from reference TRBV28 and TRBJ2-7, the complete variable domain reads DVKVTQSSRYLVKRTGEKVFLECVQDMDHENMFWYRQDPGLGLRLIYFSYDVKMKEKGDIPEGYSVSREKKERFSLILESASTNQTSMYLCASSETSGKTYEQYFGPGTRLTVT.

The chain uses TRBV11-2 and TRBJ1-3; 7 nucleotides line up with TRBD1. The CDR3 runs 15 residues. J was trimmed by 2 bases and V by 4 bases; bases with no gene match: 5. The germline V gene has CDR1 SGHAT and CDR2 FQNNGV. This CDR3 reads CASSSEGGPGNTIYF. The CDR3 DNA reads TGTGCCAGCAGCTCGGAAGGGGGCCCTGGAAACACCATATATTTT. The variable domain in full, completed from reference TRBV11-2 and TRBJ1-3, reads EAGVAQSPRYKIIEKRQSVAFWCNPISGHATLYWYQQILGQGPKLLIQFQNNGVVDDSQLPKDRFSAERLKGVDSTLKIQPAKLEDSAVYLCASSSEGGPGNTIYFGEGSWLTVV.

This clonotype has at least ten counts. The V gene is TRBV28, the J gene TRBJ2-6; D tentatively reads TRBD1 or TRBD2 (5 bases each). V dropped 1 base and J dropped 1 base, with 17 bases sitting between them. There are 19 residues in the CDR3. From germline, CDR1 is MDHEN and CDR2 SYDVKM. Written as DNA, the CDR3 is TGTGCCAGCAGTTTATTCGGGACCAGCCTTATATCTGGGGCCAACGTCCTGACTTTC. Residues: CASSLFGTSLISGANVLTF.